The next 14 T cell receptor beta chains were all read from a single sample in a study of OX40 agonist ivuxolimab in advanced cancers. The table came from immunoSEQ multiplex PCR; TCRdb's copy has only in-frame clones and leaves some out. The sample lists fewer than 8,500 clones, just over 85% occurring once. Sequencing was performed on CD4+ or CD8+ T cells sorted from blood, taken in a trial of the OX40 agonist ivuxolimab. The receptors shown here come from an adult with an advanced solid tumor such as melanoma, head and neck, liver or kidney cancer.

V gene TRBV10-2 combines with J gene TRBJ2-3; possible D gene TRBD2, 6 bases. V shed 5 bases and J shed 1 base, with 10 bases lying between them. Germline CDR1 WSHSY, CDR2 SAAADI. This CDR3 has 14 residues. The CDR3 reads CASSILAGTDTQYF. The CDR3 nucleotides read TGCGCCAGCAGTATCTTAGCGGGCACAGATACGCAGTATTTT.

The V gene is TRBV6-5, the J gene TRBJ1-6; a weak D match, TRBD1 (5 bases). The CDR3 runs to 16 residues. Germline loops: CDR1 MNHEY, CDR2 SVGAGI. V was cut by 0 bases and J by 6 bases, with 12 bases left in between. The CDR3 here is CASSYSGVPRNSPLHF. CDR3 nucleotides: TGTGCCAGCAGTTACTCGGGGGTTCCCCGTAATTCACCCCTCCACTTT.

The J gene is TRBJ2-3, the V gene TRBV4-3; D is uncertain. Germline V gene data show CDR1 as LGHNA and CDR2 as YSLEER. CDR3 length: 17 amino acids. V shed 0 bases and J shed 0 bases, with 13 bases lying between them. The CDR3 loop is CASSQEAWSSSTDTQYF. CDR3 in DNA: TGCGCCAGCAGCCAAGAAGCGTGGAGCTCCAGCACAGATACGCAGTATTTT.

This chain links TRBV18 with TRBJ2-1; the match to TRBD2 covers 12 bases. V shed 2 bases and J 8 bases; nucleotides not matched to a gene: 7. Germline V gives CDR1 KGHSH, CDR2 LQKENI. The CDR3 loop spans 16 amino acids. The CDR3 protein is CASSPTGLAGSHEQFF. The CDR3 DNA reads TGTGCCAGCTCACCAACCGGACTAGCGGGATCCCATGAGCAGTTCTTC.

The CDR3 loop reads CASSSIQGYSNQPQHF. The CDR3 bases are TGTGCCAGCAGTTCAATACAGGGATATAGCAATCAGCCCCAGCATTTT. The genes are TRBV27 and TRBJ1-5; TRBD1 might be the D (6 bases). The length of the CDR3 is 16 residues. V lost 4 bases to trimming and J lost 0 bases, with 13 bases between them. Germline values: CDR1 MNHEY, CDR2 SMNVEV (reference sequence).

The chain carries TRBV28 and TRBJ1-2, with D tentatively TRBD1 (6 bases). Germline-derived CDR1 and CDR2 are MDHEN and SYDVKM. Trimming removed 5 bases at V and 6 bases at J, with 16 bases between. There are 14 residues in the CDR3. The CDR3 protein is CASSTGGAHHGYTF. Here the CDR3 DNA reads TGTGCCAGCAGTACTGGGGGGGCGCACCATGGCTACACCTTC.

This clone was recorded once. The junction differs from germline at one of its ends, possibly a read error. V gene TRBV6-5 combines with J gene TRBJ1-1, with no clear D. Germline V gene lookup returns CDR1 MNHEY and CDR2 SVGAGI. The CDR3 extends over 11 amino acids. CDR3 DNA sequence: TGTGCCACCAGTTTGGGCGCTGAAGCTTTCTTT. Protein: CATSLGAEAFF.

The table lists this clone with a few counts. The J gene is TRBJ2-5, the V gene TRBV30, with D perhaps TRBD2 (7 bases). The ends were cut back, 5 bases at V and 5 bases at J, with 15 bases in the middle. The CDR3 is 13 residues long. The germline gives CDR1 GTSNPN, CDR2 SVGIG (reference sequence). The CDR3 region is CAWGRGAQETQYF. The CDR3 DNA follows: TGTGCCTGGGGTCGGGGGGCCCAGGAGACCCAGTACTTC.

V usage is TRBV28 and J usage is TRBJ1-2; 9 bases match TRBD1. There are 17 residues in the CDR3. With 7 bases clipped from V and 5 bases from J, the junction kept 17 bases outside the gene matches. In germline, CDR1 is MDHEN, CDR2 SYDVKM. CDR3 residues: CASNFNFRDREWYGYTF. The CDR3 region has the DNA TGTGCCAGCAACTTCAATTTCCGGGACAGGGAATGGTATGGCTACACCTTC.

The V and J genes are TRBV6-9 and TRBJ1-1; a weak D match, TRBD1 (6 bases). The CDR3 sequence is 15 residues long. The V gene's germline CDR1 is MNHGY and CDR2 SVAAGI. V lost 2 bases, J lost 3 bases, and 13 bases lay in between. The DNA of the CDR3 is TGTGCCAGCAGTTATAGAGGGGGGAGGGACACTGAAGCTTTCTTT. Translation gives CASSYRGGRDTEAFF.

The genes are TRBV27 and TRBJ1-5; no definite D call. The CDR3 is made up of 15 amino acids. CDR1 MNHEY and CDR2 SMNVEV come from the germline V gene (reference sequence). V lost 5 bases and J lost 1, with 12 bases in between. Written as DNA, the CDR3 is TGTGCCAGCAGTCCACGGGGAATAAGCAATCAGCCCCAGCATTTT. Translation: CASSPRGISNQPQHF.

This clone has a single count. The chain is built from TRBV28 and TRBJ1-5; 8 bases align to TRBD1. Trimming took 6 bases from V and 5 from J; bases not matched to a gene: 6. The V gene's germline CDR1 is MDHEN and CDR2 SYDVKM. CDR3 length: 14 amino acids. The CDR3 nucleotides read TGTGCCAGCAGCCCCGGACAGGGAGATCAGCCCCAGCATTTT. This codes for CASSPGQGDQPQHF. The whole variable domain, remainder taken from reference TRBV28 and TRBJ1-5, is DVKVTQSSRYLVKRTGEKVFLECVQDMDHENMFWYRQDPGLGLRLIYFSYDVKMKEKGDIPEGYSVSREKKERFSLILESASTNQTSMYLCASSPGQGDQPQHFGDGTRLSIL.

The chain employs TRBV5-1 and TRBJ2-3, with TRBD2 as a possible D gene (6 bases). This CDR3 has 18 amino acids. CDR1 is SGHRS and CDR2 is YFSETQ in the germline V gene. Trimming took off 4 bases at V and 1 base at J, with 22 bases between the two ends. In nucleotides, the CDR3 is TGCGCCAGCAGCAGGGGTGGAGGGCTCCTTTATCGCACAGATACGCAGTATTTT. Encoded protein: CASSRGGGLLYRTDTQYF.

The rearrangement joins TRBV18 to TRBJ2-3, with D unresolved. The CDR3 covers 15 residues. Germline CDR1 KGHSH, CDR2 LQKENI. V gave up 1 base and J gave up 1 base, with 9 bases separating them. The CDR3 nucleotides read TGTGCCAGCTCACCACAGGACGGCGGCACAGATACGCAGTATTTT. This codes for CASSPQDGGTDTQYF.